This T cell receptor (beta chain) was sequenced during a study of cytomegalovirus exposure and HLA in healthy donors. Study conclusions and caveats: Some public TCRs appeared in many individuals, while most sequences were rare. Some TCR beta chains (around 160 of them) were listed as cytomegalovirus-associated.

The CDR3 is 18 residues long. Germline values: CDR1 SGHTA, CDR2 FQGNSA. Points on this clone: Its target is not known. One junction end disagrees with the germline gene, perhaps due to a read error.

Method: immunoSEQ multiplex PCR; TCRdb's copy keeps in-frame clones and lacks some. The table includes about 260,000 clones, roughly 87% detected once. The rearrangement uses TRBV7-2 and TRBJ2-3; 13 bases map to TRBD2. The TCR comes from a woman in her twenties or thirties in good health and CMV-seronegative. The sample comprised PBMCs. CDR3 amino acids: CASSLALAGGRGADTQYF. In DNA form, the CDR3 reads TGTGCCAGCAGCCTAGCACTAGCGGGAGGGCGAGGAGCAGATACGCAGTATTTT.